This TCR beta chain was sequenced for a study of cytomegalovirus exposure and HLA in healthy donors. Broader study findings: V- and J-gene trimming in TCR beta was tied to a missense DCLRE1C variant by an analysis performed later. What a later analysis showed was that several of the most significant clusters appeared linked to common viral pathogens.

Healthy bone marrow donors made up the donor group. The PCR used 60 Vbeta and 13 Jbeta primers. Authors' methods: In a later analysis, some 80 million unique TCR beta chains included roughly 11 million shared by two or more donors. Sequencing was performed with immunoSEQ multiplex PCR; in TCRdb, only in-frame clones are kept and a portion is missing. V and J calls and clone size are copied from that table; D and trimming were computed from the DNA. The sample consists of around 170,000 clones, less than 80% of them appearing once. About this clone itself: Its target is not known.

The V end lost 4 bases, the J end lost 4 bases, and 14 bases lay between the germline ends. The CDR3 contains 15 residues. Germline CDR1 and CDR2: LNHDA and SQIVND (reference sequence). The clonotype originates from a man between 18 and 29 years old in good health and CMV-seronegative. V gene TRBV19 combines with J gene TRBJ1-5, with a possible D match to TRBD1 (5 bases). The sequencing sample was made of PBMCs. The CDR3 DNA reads TGTGCCAGTAGTACAGGTCGCGGGGGAAATCAGCCCCAGCATTTT. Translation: CASSTGRGGNQPQHF.